Listed below are T cell receptor beta chains from one sample, sequenced in a study of T cells after yellow fever vaccination. TCRdb fed the 5' RACE reads into MiXCR, producing one record per CDR3 protein. Here the sample spans 500,000 to 650,000 distinct CDR3 sequences, approximately 12% being singletons. Sequenced here: PBMCs, sampled on the day of the yellow fever booster vaccination. These receptors were collected from a man aged 25 to 40 who received the YFV17D yellow fever vaccine. The CDR3 runs from the conserved cysteine through the conserved F or W. D genes are given only for firm matches. Expanded clones are given a class, and other clones once, few, many or no size at all.

>few|NA|TRBJ1-1|TRBV12-3/TRBV12-4
CASHKGGTEAFF
TGTGCCAGCCACAAAGGTGGAACTGAAGCTTTCTTT
>few|NA|TRBJ2-1|TRBV28
CASSGSLAVNEQFF
TGTGCCAGCAGTGGTTCCCTGGCAGTGAATGAGCAGTTCTTC
>NA|TRBD2|TRBJ2-5|TRBV10-3
CAISAWGAGVVGQENQYF
TGTGCCATCAGTGCCTGGGGAGCGGGAGTGGTGGGCCAAGAGAACCAGTACTTC
>NA|NA|TRBJ2-7|TRBV6-5
CASSSTAPPTYEQYF
TGTGCCAGCAGTTCGACAGCCCCCCCCACCTACGAGCAGTACTTC
>NA|NA|TRBJ2-1|TRBV19
CASSIWPVGHLYNEQFF
TGTGCCAGTAGTATCTGGCCGGTGGGACACCTCTACAATGAGCAGTTCTTC
>few|TRBD1|TRBJ2-5|TRBV4-3
CASSLFRTGGKETQYF
TGCGCCAGCAGCCTTTTTAGGACAGGGGGCAAAGAGACCCAGTACTTC
>few|TRBD2|TRBJ2-1|TRBV7-3
CASSRRLAGGPHNEQFF
TGTGCCAGCAGCAGGAGACTAGCGGGAGGGCCCCACAATGAGCAGTTCTTC
>NA|NA|TRBJ2-5|TRBV10-2
CASSDFLETQYF
TGCGCCAGCAGTGACTTCCTGGAGACCCAGTACTTC
>few|TRBD1|TRBJ2-7|TRBV27
CAIGGNVYEQYF
TGTGCCATAGGGGGCAACGTCTACGAGCAGTACTTC
>NA|TRBD2|TRBJ2-2|TRBV7-6
CASSPLAGGADTGELFF
TGTGCCAGCAGTCCTCTAGCGGGAGGCGCCGACACCGGGGAGCTGTTTTTT
>NA|NA|TRBJ2-2|TRBV7-3
CASSLTGGSPGELFF
TGTGCCAGCAGCTTAACAGGGGGATCCCCCGGGGAGCTGTTTTTT
>few|TRBD2|TRBJ2-5|TRBV20-1
CSARDLAGGTAAGETQYF
TGCAGTGCTAGAGATCTGGCGGGAGGGACGGCGGCCGGGGAGACCCAGTACTTC
>NA|TRBD2|TRBJ2-1|TRBV15
CATGTSGSIYTDEQFF
TGTGCCACCGGGACTAGCGGGAGTATATACACCGATGAGCAGTTCTTC
>NA|TRBD1|TRBJ2-3|TRBV13
CASHRGLGDTQYF
TGTGCCAGCCACAGGGGGCTGGGAGATACGCAGTATTTT
>few|NA|TRBJ2-5|TRBV27
CASSRGRGRAETQYF
TGTGCCAGCAGCCGGGGTCGGGGGCGCGCAGAGACCCAGTACTTC
>few|NA|TRBJ2-1|TRBV19
CASSRGRGGNEQFF
TGTGCCAGTAGTAGAGGAAGGGGAGGCAATGAGCAGTTCTTC
>NA|NA|TRBJ2-5|TRBV29-1
CSVNRADETQYF
TGCAGCGTTAACAGGGCCGACGAGACCCAGTACTTC
>NA|NA|TRBJ2-1|TRBV29-1
CSVEAGYANNEQFF
TGCAGCGTTGAAGCAGGGTATGCTAACAATGAGCAGTTCTTC
>many|NA|TRBJ1-2|TRBV20-1
CSAGRSYGYTF
TGCAGTGCCGGGCGATCCTATGGCTACACCTTC
>few|NA|TRBJ2-1|TRBV5-6
CASSLTGPPQFF
TGTGCCAGCAGCTTGACGGGGCCACCTCAGTTCTTC
>NA|TRBD2|TRBJ2-7|TRBV7-2
CASGGDSYEQYF
TGTGCCAGCGGGGGGGACTCCTACGAGCAGTACTTC
>few|NA|TRBJ2-2|TRBV12-3/TRBV12-4
CASSGNSNTGELFF
TGTGCCAGCAGTGGCAACAGTAACACCGGGGAGCTGTTTTTT
>few|NA|TRBJ2-6|TRBV6-2/TRBV6-3
CASSSPNRATSGANVLTF
TGTGCCAGCAGTTCCCCGAACCGGGCGACCTCTGGGGCCAACGTCCTGACTTTC
>NA|TRBD2|TRBJ2-3|TRBV20-1
CSVPTSGSPSATQYF
TGCAGTGTTCCGACTAGCGGGAGCCCGAGTGCTACGCAGTATTTT
>NA|NA|TRBJ2-5|TRBV5-4
CASSPPPKAGQETQYF
TGTGCCAGCAGCCCTCCACCCAAGGCGGGACAAGAGACCCAGTACTTC
>few|NA|TRBJ1-2|TRBV15
CATSRTNPDQAGYTF
TGTGCCACCAGCAGAACGAATCCGGACCAGGCCGGCTACACCTTC
>NA|NA|TRBJ1-1|TRBV27
CASSPQMGASNTEAFF
TGTGCCAGCAGTCCTCAAATGGGGGCGAGTAACACTGAAGCTTTCTTT
>NA|TRBD2|TRBJ2-5|TRBV14
CASSRGLAVQETQYF
TGTGCCAGCAGCCGCGGACTAGCGGTGCAAGAGACCCAGTACTTC
>many|NA|TRBJ2-5|TRBV7-2
CASTSLVSQETQYF
TGTGCCAGCACTTCCCTCGTGTCCCAAGAGACCCAGTACTTC
>few|TRBD2|TRBJ2-3|TRBV28
CASSLNRGVDTQYF
TGTGCCAGCAGTCTGAACCGGGGGGTAGATACGCAGTATTTT
>few|TRBD2|TRBJ2-3|TRBV7-2
CASSFRRESTDTQYF
TGTGCCAGCAGCTTTCGGCGGGAGAGCACAGATACGCAGTATTTT
>NA|NA|TRBJ2-3|TRBV20-1
CSAILRERDTQYF
TGCAGTGCTATTCTCAGGGAGAGGGATACGCAGTATTTT
>few|NA|TRBJ2-7|TRBV28
CASIYALGALDEQYF
TGTGCCAGCATTTATGCCCTCGGGGCTCTGGACGAGCAGTACTTC
>NA|NA|TRBJ1-1|TRBV7-2
CASSFLRNTEAFF
TGTGCCAGCAGCTTCTTACGGAACACTGAAGCTTTCTTT
>few|NA|TRBJ2-1|TRBV7-9
CASSTGEMGEQFF
TGTGCCAGCAGCACGGGGGAGATGGGTGAGCAGTTCTTC
>few|TRBD1|TRBJ2-7|TRBV28
CASSLRTGMSYEQYF
TGTGCCAGCAGTTTAAGGACAGGGATGTCCTACGAGCAGTACTTC
>many|TRBD1|TRBJ1-1|TRBV7-2
CASSEDRANTEAFF
TGTGCCAGCAGCGAGGACAGGGCGAACACTGAAGCTTTCTTT
>once|NA|TRBJ2-5|TRBV25-1
CASSDHRPGSETQYF
TGTGCCAGCAGTGACCATCGGCCAGGCTCGGAGACCCAGTACTTC
>few|NA|TRBJ2-5|TRBV28
CASSLGLLVKNGETQYF
TGTGCCAGCAGTTTAGGTCTGTTGGTTAAAAATGGAGAGACCCAGTACTTC
>NA|TRBD2|TRBJ2-1|TRBV19
CASMGGGPLGNEQFF
TGTGCCAGTATGGGGGGGGGACCACTTGGAAATGAGCAGTTCTTC
>few|TRBD2|TRBJ2-7|TRBV5-8
CASSSGLAGSEQYF
TGTGCCAGCAGCTCTGGACTAGCGGGCAGCGAGCAGTACTTC
>NA|NA|TRBJ2-5|TRBV7-2
CASSPYGGQETQYF
TGTGCCAGCAGCCCCTATGGGGGTCAAGAGACCCAGTACTTC
>NA|TRBD2|TRBJ2-7|TRBV5-6
CASSAPERDGSYEQYF
TGTGCCAGCAGCGCCCCGGAGCGGGATGGCTCCTACGAGCAGTACTTC
>few|NA|TRBJ1-5|TRBV6-6
CASSYENQPQHF
TGTGCCAGCAGTTACGAGAATCAGCCCCAGCATTTT
>few|NA|TRBJ1-3|TRBV30
CASTGWLGGNTIYF
TGTGCCTCTACAGGATGGTTGGGTGGAAACACCATATATTTT
>few|TRBD1|TRBJ2-1|TRBV7-2
CASSLDRDRAYNEQFF
TGTGCCAGCAGCTTAGACCGGGACAGGGCCTACAATGAGCAGTTCTTC
>NA|NA|TRBJ2-7|TRBV3-1
CASSQTWEQYF
TGTGCCAGCAGCCAGACCTGGGAGCAGTACTTC
>few|TRBD1|TRBJ1-5|TRBV11-2
CASSPTGGRGQPQHF
TGTGCCAGCAGCCCGACAGGGGGCCGGGGGCAGCCCCAGCATTTT
>few|NA|TRBJ2-3|TRBV10-3
CAISETSANTQYF
TGTGCCATCAGTGAGACGTCTGCGAATACGCAGTATTTT
>NA|NA|TRBJ2-7|TRBV12-3/TRBV12-4
CASSLVGVPGSYEQYF
TGTGCCAGCAGTTTAGTGGGGGTCCCAGGCTCCTACGAGCAGTACTTC